Sequencing of this T cell receptor beta chain was carried out in a study of shared clonotypes between healthy human individuals (dated by TCRdb to about 2020). Study-wide context: The cohort comprised two women and three men aged 18 to 49 years. To estimate repertoire size and how much clonotypes are shared between individuals, the study performed deep sequencing of blood TCR repertoires from a few healthy adults. Different laboratories and diverse techniques were used to prepare libraries and sequence TCR repertoires, to increase sequencing depth and limit assay-specific biases. Each donor's leukapheresis produced roughly between about 0.8 and 10 billion PBMCs. For each donor, CD4 naive and CD4 memory were each run on three plates, CD8 naive on two plates, and CD8 memory on one plate. General conclusions and limits of the study: Across a few donors, about 5.2% of naive CD4, 3% to 4% of naive CD8, 2.3% of memory CD4, and roughly 0.41% of memory CD8 clonotypes were shared. Based on pairwise subsampling, the degree of clonotype sharing among donors was expected to be affected by sequencing depth. Higher generation probabilities were observed for clonotypes shared by all four sorted-subset donors than for non-shared clonotypes. Sampling was limited to blood, and TCR repertoires in tissue likely differ from TCR repertoires in blood. The genetic and exposure-history diversity represented was limited by the small number of donors. Incomplete sequencing was indicated by rarefaction of sorted-subset datasets, despite the large sequencing depth. Naive subsets generally had larger estimated clonotype richness than memory subsets did.

A note on this clone: Its antigen remains undetermined. No base quality values were provided; no much bigger clone lies one nucleotide off.

TCR CDR3 regions were amplified from genomic DNA by multiplex PCR using the deep immunoSEQ assay. For each cell subset, the extracted genomic DNA was distributed evenly across all wells of several immunoSEQ 96-well plates, and each plate served as one replicate. Each replicate PCR for sorted subsets received around 200 ng genomic DNA, equal to roughly 30,000 T cell genomes. The purified libraries were quantified using a Qubit 3.0 fluorometer, sized with a Bioanalyzer 2100, and then quantified again using the KAPA Library Quantification kit. Each immunoSEQ 96-well plate was sequenced on its own single-read 150-cycle Illumina NextSeq 550 flow cell. The original pipeline was this. Because the immunoSEQ output included only junctional sequences and no quality scores, the filtering could not be the same as the filtering used for full-length reads. To assign V/J genes and CDR3, sequences were annotated against IMGT germline references using PyIR, a Python wrapper for IgBLAST v1.9. Reads with weak V/J assignments (E-value above 1e-6), missing CDR3, stop codons, out-of-frame junctions, or ambiguous translated residues were removed. V3J clonotypes were defined by identical inferred V gene, J gene, and CDR3 amino acid sequence. To compute the percentage overlap between repertoires, the number of shared unique clonotypes was divided by the size of the smaller repertoire. Richness of each repertoire was evaluated using RTK rarefaction, the Chao1 estimator, and Recon v2.1 estimates of unobserved clonotypes. Generation probabilities were computed with OLGA for all TCRbeta clonotypes obtained by the gDNA method from a few donors. TCRdb carries this immuneACCESS record with in-frame sequences only. Its versions omit some clonotypes, under half of them owing to an unresolved V gene in the studies checked, with the rest unexplained. V and J calls and clone size are as listed in that table; D and trimming were resolved from the DNA. The sample table lists nearly 1,000,000 clones, 76% of them with a count of one. About 1.5% of the sample is taken by the ten largest.

The donors were healthy, HIV-negative adults with no recently reported acute infections or vaccinations. Every donor was a Caucasian adult residing in Nashville, Tennessee, USA. CD4+ T cells were enriched through magnetic negative selection, after which naive cells were positively selected on CD45RA and the remaining negative fraction served as the memory subset. Blood was collected by leukapheresis, and PBMCs were isolated by Ficoll-Histopaque density gradient centrifugation and then cryopreserved in liquid nitrogen vapor phase. Purity and quantity of every magnetically sorted T cell population were checked by analytical flow cytometry. Genomic DNA was isolated from each sorted fraction and quantified by UV absorbance on a Nanodrop 2000c. V ends up 4 bases short and J 2 bases short, with an unmatched junction base count of 9. From a lookup of the germline V gene, CDR1 and CDR2 are SGHRS and YFSETQ. From the cysteine through the phenylalanine, the CDR3 covers 15 amino acids. Only the CDR3 region is kept as DNA, spanning 45 bases read in frame from base 1.

The V and J segments used are TRBV5-1 and TRBJ2-7; the central 7 bases match TRBD2. Sequenced material: memory CD4+ T cells sorted from blood. In the paper's terms, the cell subset or site label means: CD45RA-negative fraction. The source is a man aged 18 to 29 in good health. Read as DNA, the sequence is TGCGCCAGCAGCCCGGACGGGGGGAAGACCTACGAGCAGTACTTC. It is translated as CASSPDGGKTYEQYF.